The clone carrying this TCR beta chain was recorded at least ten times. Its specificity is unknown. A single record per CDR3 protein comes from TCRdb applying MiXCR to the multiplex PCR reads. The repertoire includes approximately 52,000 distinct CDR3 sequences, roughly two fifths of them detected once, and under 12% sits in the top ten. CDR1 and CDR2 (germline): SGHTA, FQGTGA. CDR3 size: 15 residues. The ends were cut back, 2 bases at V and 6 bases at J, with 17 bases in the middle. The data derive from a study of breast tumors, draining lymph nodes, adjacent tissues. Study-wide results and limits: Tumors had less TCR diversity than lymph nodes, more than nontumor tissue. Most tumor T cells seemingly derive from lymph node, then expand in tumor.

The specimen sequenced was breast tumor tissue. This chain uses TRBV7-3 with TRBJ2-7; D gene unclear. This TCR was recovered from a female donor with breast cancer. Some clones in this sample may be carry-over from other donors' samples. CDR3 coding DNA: TGTGCCAGCAGCTTATCAGCAGCCAGCCCCGGCGAGCAGTACTTC. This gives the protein CASSLSAASPGEQYF.